This T cell receptor (beta chain) was documented in a study of regulatory T cells in long-lasting Graves disease (dated by TCRdb to the early 2020s). Regarding the study in general: Newly diagnosed Graves' disease patients had taken antithyroid drugs for less than 3 months. This study used TCR sequencing and RNA sequencing of peripheral blood to compare persistent Graves' disease patients against newly diagnosed Graves' disease patients. The study was registered as a clinical trial and conducted in China. A total of about 35 samples underwent TCR sequencing, from around 13 patients with persistent Graves' disease and some 20 patients with newly diagnosed Graves' disease. What the authors observed across the whole study: The authors acknowledged the small sample size as a limitation that may reduce accuracy. Peripheral blood alone was examined, since thyroid tissue, which constituted the primary lesion, could not be accessed. Persistent patients shared more public clonotypes among themselves (fewer than 3,000) than newly diagnosed patients did (over 950). Sequencing and analysis were limited to the TCR beta chain. Compared with newly diagnosed patients, patients with persistent Graves' disease had lower TCR Shannon entropy and fewer highly expanded clones, which suggests clonal expansion.

The library came from multiplex PCR. TCRdb records Illumina HiSeq 4000 as the sequencer. To build TCR beta libraries, CDR3 regions were amplified by Arm-PCR using iRepertoire HTBI primers. Before sequencing, the PCR products went through gel purification. As for the original processing: A total of fewer than 70 TRBV and 14 TRBJ segments were identified across samples and were used for gene usage analysis of CDR3 amino acid clonotypes. COPE and FqMerger were used to merge the filtered high-quality paired reads into contigs. BLAST was used to align contigs to IMGT TRBV, TRBD and TRBJ reference genes, with CDR3 defined following IMGT. Clonotypes above 0.1% frequency were classified as highly expanded clones. Shannon entropy served as the measure of repertoire diversity, while the Gini coefficient captured V-J evenness. A clonotype found in more than one individual was treated as public. TCRdb reanalyzed the raw reads on its own, using fastp at Q25 for trimming and MiXCR for clone calling, and kept in-frame beta chains. Each CDR3 protein gets just one entry, which takes the most common genes and DNA from the rows behind it. TCRdb's processing, not the authors' own work, is the source of the V and J calls. In all, the sample holds around 320,000 distinct CDR3 sequences, and approximately 15% of those were seen once. The leading ten clones occupy roughly 29% of the sample.

Read against the paper, the sample's time point label means: newly diagnosed GD, antithyroid drugs for less than 3 months. For both TCR sequencing and RNA sequencing, RNA was extracted from PBMCs using TRIzol. The diagnosis of Graves' disease followed American Thyroid Association guidelines. Patients were recruited from an endocrinology department in Xi'an, China. Each patient gave 7.5 to 10 milliliters of peripheral blood, collected in an EDTA anticoagulant tube. Ficoll Paque Plus density gradient separation was used to isolate PBMCs, and no additional T cell sorting was done. An Agilent 2100 Bioanalyzer and agarose gel were used to assess RNA quality, and a NanoDrop 2000 was used to measure RNA concentration. This clonotype has just a few counts. The specificity of this receptor is unknown. No much larger clone is present one base from it, and per-base qualities are unavailable. The sample was also reused in another study, on T cells in Graves' hyperthyroidism and ophthalmopathy. That second publication adds: Stable Graves' hyperthyroidism was defined as the absence of progression to ophthalmopathy over 18 months of follow-up. Hyperthyroidism patients were newly diagnosed, had a disease duration of under 2 months, and were aged 18 to 65 years. The study excluded patients with uncontrolled infections, other autoimmune diseases, pregnancy or lactation. Diagnoses were established on the basis of clinical symptoms, serum thyroxine and TRAb, thyroid ultrasound, and orbital computed tomography. The TCR CDR3 was subjected to a first round of RT-PCR using the HTBI primer set and the Qiagen OneStep RT-PCR kit. Most expanded thyroid clonotypes (frequency above 0.001) were also detected in blood, a finding suggesting that blood repertoires may reflect thyroid immune responses. A model built on a 13 V-J signature distinguished ophthalmopathy from stable hyperthyroidism, reaching 87.88% sensitivity and around 81% specificity in cross-validation and 80%/75% in testing. In validation, progression to ophthalmopathy was predicted by the model with 70% to 71% sensitivity and 72% to 80% specificity, a median of 6.5 months before onset. To identify distinguishing TCR V-J signatures, a discovery cohort of 95 to 100 patients was used, comprising approximately 40 with Graves' ophthalmopathy and around 57 with stable Graves' hyperthyroidism. Prospective prediction of ophthalmopathy was tested in an independent validation cohort of 18 to 20 hyperthyroidism patients and some 17 patients who later progressed to ophthalmopathy. The 75 to 100 discovery patients were randomly divided into training and test sets at a 7:3 ratio. In addition, the study compared T-cell repertoires in thyroid tissue and in blood from about 6 Graves' hyperthyroidism patients. After blood sampling, hyperthyroidism patients were treated with methimazole at a starting dose of 30 mg daily, and ophthalmopathy patients were treated with high-dose intravenous methylprednisolone. Libraries were constructed in a second round of multiplex PCR, after which size selection and purification were performed. Sequencing of the libraries was done on an Illumina HiSeq2000 using paired-end 100 bp reads. SOAPnuke was used to process the raw data, with reads discarded if the reads contained adapters or uncalled bases, had a mean Phred below 15, or lacked an exact constant-primer or identifier match. COPE v1.2.5 was used to merge the high-quality paired reads, and each unique nucleotide sequence was defined as a clonotype. Clonotypes were aligned to IMGT TRBV, TRBD and TRBJ reference segments using MiTCR v1.1. The analysis was restricted to V-J combinations with a frequency above 0.0001, which together covered about 99% of the repertoires. The TCS score was defined as F50 (clonal expansion) divided by E x V (chaos), with BLOSUM62-based TCRdist calculated between CDR3 peptides within each V-J. Welch's t-statistics and random forest reduced 500 to 550 V-J features to roughly 13, which were used in a naive Bayes classifier (R e1071). No statistical method was used to fix the sample size in advance, and group allocation was not hidden from the investigators. According to the paper, TCR Vbeta CDR3 sequencing was carried out on about 140 peripheral blood samples, which came from about 45 ophthalmopathy, roughly 75 hyperthyroidism and around 17 progressor patients.

This TCR derives from a man in his forties or fifties with Graves disease. Donor details come from another sample of the same person, matched by shared clones. Material: peripheral blood mononuclear cells (PBMCs), obtained at new diagnosis, from a patient treated with antithyroid drugs.

The nucleotides read TGTGCCAGCAGCCCGCGGGACATAACCCCCGGGGAGCTGTTTTTT. It specifies CASSPRDITPGELFF. Recombination joined TRBV9 with TRBJ2-2; the D match is possibly TRBD1 or TRBD2, with 6 bases aligned in each. V was cut back by 4 bases and J by 6 bases, leaving a gap of 16 bases between them. From the cysteine up to the phenylalanine, the CDR3 has a length of 15 residues. The DNA shown is the 45-base CDR3, in frame from base 1. According to the germline V gene, CDR1 reads SGDLS and CDR2 reads YYNGEE.